The 22 T cell receptor beta chains below were found in one sample sequenced in a study of molecular identifiers for immune sequencing clone quantification. TCRdb analysed the PCR reads with MiXCR anew, one entry per CDR3 protein. The sample contains under 75,000 distinct CDR3 sequences, about 19% of which appear only once. Sequencing was performed on naive CD8+ T cells from blood, with Jurkat cell RNA spiked in. As for subset: FACS-sorted CD8+CD4-CCR7+CD45RA+ naive T cells. The receptor source for this set is a human donor in good health. Some libraries in this study had Jurkat cell RNA spiked in.

On this clonotype itself: A much more abundant neighbour one base away suggests this may be a read error. The CDR3 DNA reads TGTGTCATCAGTGAGACGGGACGGACCCCTTATAGCAATCAGCCCCAGCATTTT. It specifies CVISETGRTPYSNQPQHF. The chain couples TRBV10-3 to TRBJ1-5, with D possibly TRBD1 on 5 matching bases. Germline CDR1 and CDR2: ENHRY and SYGVKD. The CDR3 covers 18 residues.

The sample holds many counts of this clonotype. The gene calls are TRBV10-2 and TRBJ2-2, with D uncertain. CDR1 and CDR2 (germline): WSHSY, SAAADI. This CDR3 is built from 12 residues. Between the trimmed V and J ends, which lost 5 bases and 6 bases, there was a span of 7 bases. CDR3 protein: CASSPISGELFF. For the CDR3, the DNA is TGCGCCAGCAGTCCCATCTCCGGGGAGCTGTTTTTT.

This clonotype has only a few counts. CDR3 DNA sequence: TGTGCCTGGAGTTTTCAGGGGAGTGGGGAGCTGTTTTTT. Protein: CAWSFQGSGELFF. The chain joins TRBV30 to TRBJ2-2, with TRBD1 as a possible D gene (6 bases). Germline V gene lookup returns CDR1 GTSNPN and CDR2 SVGIG (reference sequence). The V and J ends lost 2 bases and 8 bases respectively, with 12 bases between them. This CDR3 spans 13 amino acids.

This clonotype came up many times. V usage is TRBV30 and J usage is TRBJ1-4, with 8 bases matching TRBD1. The CDR3 totals 14 residues. With V trimmed by 1 base and J by 8 bases, 6 bases remained unmatched. Germline-derived CDR1 and CDR2 are GTSNPN and SVGIG (reference sequence). The chain's CDR3 is CAWSDQGAWEKLFF. CDR3 nucleotides: TGTGCCTGGAGTGATCAGGGGGCTTGGGAAAAACTGTTTTTT.

This clonotype was observed at least ten times. CDR3 sequence reads: CASSLGRGGPPYEQYF. CDR3 nucleotides: TGTGCCAGCAGCTTAGGTAGAGGCGGGCCCCCCTACGAGCAGTACTTC. The chain combines TRBV7-6 with TRBJ2-7; perhaps TRBD2 as D (5 bases). V shed 1 base and J shed 2 bases, with 15 bases lying between them. Germline CDR1 is SGHVS and CDR2 is FNYEAQ. The CDR3 is 16 residues long.

This clonotype was seen repeatedly, ten times or more. The genes are TRBV4-3 and TRBJ2-3, with 7 bases identical to TRBD1. CDR1 is LGHNA and CDR2 is YSLEER in the germline V gene. V trimming: 3 bases; J trimming: 0 bases; junction bases outside the gene matches: 3. This CDR3 spans 15 amino acids. This chain's CDR3 is CASSQGQFSTDTQYF. CDR3 bases: TGCGCCAGCAGCCAGGGACAGTTCAGCACAGATACGCAGTATTTT.

The table lists this clonotype with many counts. This sequence joins TRBV7-2 and TRBJ2-7; weak D call: TRBD2 (6 bases). V was pared by 5 bases and J by 4 bases, with 18 bases between. The germline CDR1 and CDR2 sequences are SGHTA and FQGNSA. This CDR3 has 15 amino acids. DNA for the CDR3: TGTGCCAGCAGCCGGTCCCGGGACTTTAAATACGAGCAGTACTTC. As protein: CASSRSRDFKYEQYF.

This clonotype showed up many times. This rearrangement joins TRBV28 to TRBJ2-2, with D maybe TRBD1 (6 bases). The CDR3 has 15 amino acids. V dropped 5 bases and J dropped 6 bases, with 16 bases sitting between them. Germline V lookup: CDR1 MDHEN, CDR2 SYDVKM. The CDR3 nucleotides are TGTGCCAGCAGTATATACAGGGATCTAGCCGGGGAGCTGTTTTTT. This codes for CASSIYRDLAGELFF.

V usage is TRBV2 and J usage is TRBJ1-5; no reliable D call. Germline lookup yields CDR1 SNHLY and CDR2 FYNNEI. Deletions cut 3 bases from V and 1 base from J, with 19 bases between. This CDR3 is built from 18 residues. CDR3 in amino acids: CASSDPTRTEPSNQPQHF. The CDR3 DNA reads as TGTGCCAGCAGTGACCCGACTCGGACGGAACCAAGCAATCAGCCCCAGCATTTT. The full variable domain, its missing parts supplied by reference TRBV2 and TRBJ1-5, is EPEVTQTPSHQVTQMGQEVILRCVPISNHLYFYWYRQILGQKVEFLVSFYNNEISEKSEIFDDQFSVERPDGSNFTLKIRSTKLEDSAMYFCASSDPTRTEPSNQPQHFGDGTRLSIL.

This clonotype was recorded many times. This sequence joins TRBV4-2 and TRBJ2-1, with 9 bases lining up with TRBD2. CDR1 LGHNA and CDR2 YNFKEQ come from the germline V gene. V lost 0 bases and J lost 2; bases outside the gene matches: 5. This CDR3 is built from 17 residues. The CDR3 here is CASSQDRAGGAYNEQFF. The CDR3, as DNA: TGTGCCAGCAGCCAAGATAGGGCGGGAGGGGCCTACAATGAGCAGTTCTTC.

This clonotype appeared a few times. The CDR3: CASSRPMGYNEQFF. In nucleotides, the CDR3 is TGTGCCAGCAGCAGGCCGATGGGGTACAATGAGCAGTTCTTC. The chain uses TRBV13 and TRBJ2-1; unclear D gene. The CDR3 is 14 residues long. V lost 5 bases to trimming and J lost 4 bases, with 12 bases between them. Germline V lookup: CDR1 PRHDT, CDR2 FYEKMQ (reference sequence).

This clonotype was seen ten or more times. V and J are TRBV4-1 and TRBJ2-1; no definite D call. Trimming pared 1 base from V and 4 bases from J, leaving 11 bases between. CDR3 length: 15 residues. Looked up from germline, CDR1 is MGHRA and CDR2 is YSYEKL. The CDR3 is CASSQGPSIYNEQFF. The CDR3 DNA follows: TGCGCCAGCAGCCAAGGGCCCTCTATTTACAATGAGCAGTTCTTC.

The genes are TRBV28 and TRBJ2-5, with 8 positions matching TRBD1. J lost 5 bases, V lost 3 bases, and 8 bases had no gene match. Germline V gene sequence: CDR1 MDHEN, CDR2 SYDVKM. CDR3 length equals 15 residues. CDR3 amino acids: CASSLSLTGEETQYF. The CDR3 DNA follows: TGTGCCAGCAGTTTGTCCCTGACAGGGGAGGAGACCCAGTACTTC. The full variable domain, its missing parts supplied by reference TRBV28 and TRBJ2-5, is DVKVTQSSRYLVKRTGEKVFLECVQDMDHENMFWYRQDPGLGLRLIYFSYDVKMKEKGDIPEGYSVSREKKERFSLILESASTNQTSMYLCASSLSLTGEETQYFGPGTRLLVL.

This clonotype was recorded many times. This sequence joins TRBV20-1 and TRBJ2-7; 16 positions agree with TRBD2. Germline CDR1 DFQATT, CDR2 SNEGSKA (reference sequence). There are 17 residues in the CDR3. The V gene end was trimmed by 0 bases and the J gene end by 6 bases; junction bases not matched to a gene: 8. The DNA of the CDR3 is TGCAGTGCTAGAGACCGGGAGGGACTAGCGGGAGGGGGCGAGCAGTACTTC. The encoded protein is CSARDREGLAGGGEQYF.

This clonotype was observed many times. The V call is TRBV7-9, the J call TRBJ2-1; D ambiguous. V dropped 5 bases and J dropped 6 bases, with 8 bases sitting between them. Per the germline V gene, CDR1 is SEHNR and CDR2 is FQNEAQ (reference sequence). The CDR3 spans 12 residues. As DNA, the CDR3 is TGTGCCAGCAGCCAGATGGGCAATGAGCAGTTCTTC. Residues: CASSQMGNEQFF.

The chain is built from TRBV23-1 and TRBJ1-5; 8 nucleotides line up with TRBD1. TRBV23-1 carries the ORF label, with uncertain function. This CDR3 has 15 amino acids. Trimming cost V 4 bases and J 4 bases; bases outside gene matches: 6. The CDR3 DNA reads as TGCGCCAGCAGTCTTACCGGGACAGGTAATCAGCCCCAGCATTTT. The encoded protein is CASSLTGTGNQPQHF.

This clonotype has a handful of counts. Germline is not matched at one junction end, which may reflect a read error. The gene calls are TRBV29-1 and TRBJ1-2, with D tentatively TRBD1 (5 bases). The germline gives CDR1 SQVTM, CDR2 ANQGSEA. This CDR3 is 13 amino acids long. CDR3 region: CRVEGTDPYGYTF. The CDR3, as DNA: TGCCGCGTCGAAGGGACCGACCCCTATGGCTACACCTTC.

J is TRBJ1-2 and V is TRBV12-3 or TRBV12-4; D ambiguous. V was shortened by 5 bases and J by 6 bases, with 10 bases between the two germline ends. This CDR3 has 12 amino acids. In DNA form, the CDR3 reads TGTGCCAGCAGTAGCCAGTCGAATGGCTACACCTTC. Translating it yields CASSSQSNGYTF.

As to this clonotype: It may be a read error: a sequence one base away is much more abundant. The chain uses TRBV29-1 and TRBJ1-1; TRBD1 matches 7 bases. Per germline, CDR1 SQVTM and CDR2 ANQGSEA. The CDR3 is made up of 13 amino acids. The CDR3 region is CRVEGGTALRAFF. The CDR3 DNA is TGCCGCGTTGAAGGTGGGACAGCGCTCCGAGCTTTCTTT.

This clonotype has at least ten counts. V and J are TRBV5-6 and TRBJ2-7, with 8 bases aligning to TRBD1. The V gene end was trimmed by 0 bases and the J gene end by 6 bases; junction bases not matched to a gene: 5. Per the germline V gene, CDR1 is SGHDT and CDR2 is YYEEEE. This CDR3 is built from 14 residues. DNA of the CDR3: TGTGCCAGCAGCTTGGGTCAGGGGGCCATCGAGCAGTACTTC. It yields the protein CASSLGQGAIEQYF.

The chain recombines TRBV5-1 with TRBJ2-7, with D possibly TRBD1 on 6 matching bases. CDR3 length equals 18 residues. V lost 0 bases and J lost 0, with 19 bases in between. CDR1 and CDR2 (germline): SGHRS, YFSETQ. The CDR3 protein is CASSLAGTRDLSSYEQYF. In DNA form, the CDR3 reads TGCGCCAGCAGCTTGGCCGGGACAAGGGACCTAAGCTCCTACGAGCAGTACTTC.

The chain carries TRBV12-3 or TRBV12-4 and TRBJ1-2; D is unresolved. This CDR3 comprises 15 residues. V lost 6 bases and J 9 bases, leaving 23 bases between the germline ends. CDR3 residues: CASSKDFGPSGSYTF. The DNA of the CDR3 is TGTGCCAGCAGCAAAGACTTCGGGCCCTCCGGGAGCTACACCTTC.